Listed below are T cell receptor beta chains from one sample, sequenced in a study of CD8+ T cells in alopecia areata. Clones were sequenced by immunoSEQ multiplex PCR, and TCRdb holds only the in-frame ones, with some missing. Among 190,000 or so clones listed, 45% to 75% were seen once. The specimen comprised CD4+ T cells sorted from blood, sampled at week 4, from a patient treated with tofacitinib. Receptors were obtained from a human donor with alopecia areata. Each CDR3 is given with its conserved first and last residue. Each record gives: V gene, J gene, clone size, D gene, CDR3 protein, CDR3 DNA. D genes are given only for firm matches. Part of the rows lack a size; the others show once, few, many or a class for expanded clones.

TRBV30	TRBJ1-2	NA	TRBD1	CAWGDRGEYGYTF	TGTGCCTGGGGGGACAGGGGCGAATATGGCTACACCTTC
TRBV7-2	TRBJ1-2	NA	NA	CASSSMGGHNGYTF	TGTGCCAGCAGCAGTATGGGGGGGCACAATGGCTACACCTTC
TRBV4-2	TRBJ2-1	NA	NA	CASSQDKGLGEQFF	TGTGCCAGCAGCCAAGATAAGGGCCTCGGTGAGCAGTTCTTC
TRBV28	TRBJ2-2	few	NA	CASVVGDTGELFF	TGTGCCAGCGTGGTGGGGGACACCGGGGAGCTGTTTTTT
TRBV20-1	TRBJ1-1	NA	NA	CSARAGTLAFF	TGCAGTGCTAGGGCCGGGACATTGGCTTTCTTT
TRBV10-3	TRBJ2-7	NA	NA	CAISETGQSYEQYF	TGTGCCATCAGTGAGACTGGACAGTCCTACGAGCAGTACTTC
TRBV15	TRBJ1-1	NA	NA	CATSRDSWTMNTEAFF	TGTGCCACCAGCAGAGATAGTTGGACAATGAACACTGAAGCTTTCTTT
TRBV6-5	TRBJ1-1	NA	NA	CASSASGPLNTEAFF	TGTGCCAGCAGTGCTTCGGGACCGTTGAACACTGAAGCTTTCTTT
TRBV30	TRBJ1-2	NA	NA	CAWSVGRQSSGYTF	TGTGCCTGGAGTGTAGGAAGACAGTCTTCTGGCTACACCTTC
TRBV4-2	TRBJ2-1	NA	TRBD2	CASSQDLAGANEQFF	TGTGCCAGCAGCCAAGACCTAGCGGGGGCGAATGAGCAGTTCTTC
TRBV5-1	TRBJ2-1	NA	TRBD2	CASSGPGGYNEQFF	TGCGCCAGCAGCGGGCCGGGGGGTTACAATGAGCAGTTCTTC
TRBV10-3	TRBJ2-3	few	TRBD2	CAISESSGGYTDTQYF	TGTGCCATCAGTGAGTCGAGCGGGGGCTACACAGATACGCAGTATTTT
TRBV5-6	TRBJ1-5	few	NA	CASTMNPGEQPQHF	TGTGCCAGCACCATGAATCCAGGGGAACAGCCCCAGCATTTT
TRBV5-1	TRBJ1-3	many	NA	CASSLEGNTIYF	TGCGCCAGCAGCTTGGAAGGAAACACCATATATTTT
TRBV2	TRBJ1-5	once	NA	CASSEEVPDSQPQHF	TGTGCCAGCAGTGAAGAGGTCCCGGATAGCCAGCCCCAGCATTTT
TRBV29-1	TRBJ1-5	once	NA	CSVAQGINQPQHF	TGCAGCGTTGCCCAGGGGATCAATCAGCCCCAGCATTTT
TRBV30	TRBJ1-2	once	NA	CAWSGDGYTF	TGTGCCTGGAGTGGGGATGGCTACACCTTC
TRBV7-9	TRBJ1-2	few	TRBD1	CASSSQTGEGYGYTF	TGTGCCAGCAGCTCGCAGACAGGGGAGGGCTATGGCTACACCTTC
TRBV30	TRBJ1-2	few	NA	CAWSSPRRGRDYYGYTF	TGTGCCTGGAGTTCACCCCGTCGTGGCCGAGATTACTATGGCTACACCTTC
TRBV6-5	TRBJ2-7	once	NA	CATNGGYEQYF	TGTGCCACCAACGGAGGCTACGAGCAGTACTTC
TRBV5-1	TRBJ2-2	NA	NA	CASSRGTEINTGELFF	TGCGCCAGCAGCCGGGGGACGGAGATTAACACCGGGGAGCTGTTTTTT
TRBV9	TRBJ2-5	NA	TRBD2	CASSPTPSGTKETQYF	TGTGCCAGCAGCCCAACTCCATCCGGGACTAAGGAGACCCAGTACTTC
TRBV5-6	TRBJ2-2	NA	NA	CASSRIGSNTGELFF	TGTGCCAGCAGCCGAATAGGTTCAAACACCGGGGAGCTGTTTTTT
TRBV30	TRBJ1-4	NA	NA	CAWSKVRGEKLFF	TGTGCCTGGAGTAAGGTCCGGGGTGAAAAACTGTTTTTT
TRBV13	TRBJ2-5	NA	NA	CASSLIGRGVADLQETQYF	TGTGCCAGCAGCTTAATCGGTCGGGGCGTGGCGGATCTCCAAGAGACCCAGTACTTC
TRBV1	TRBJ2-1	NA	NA	CTSRRRWNEQFF	TGCACCAGCAGGCGGCGGTGGAATGAGCAGTTCTTC
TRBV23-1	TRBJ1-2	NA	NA	CATPRRVYGYTF	TGCGCCACCCCTCGGCGGGTCTATGGCTACACCTTC
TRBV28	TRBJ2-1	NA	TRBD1	CASRGVTGNAAYNEQFF	TGTGCCAGTAGGGGTGTGACAGGGAATGCTGCCTACAATGAGCAGTTCTTC
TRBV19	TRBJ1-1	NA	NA	CASSIGSRHTEAFF	TGTGCCAGTAGTATAGGATCCAGGCACACTGAAGCTTTCTTT
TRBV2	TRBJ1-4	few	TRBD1	CASSERDRPTNEKLFF	TGTGCCAGCAGTGAAAGGGACAGACCAACTAATGAAAAACTGTTTTTT
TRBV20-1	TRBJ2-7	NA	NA	CSAREDYEQYF	TGCAGTGCTAGAGAAGACTACGAGCAGTACTTC
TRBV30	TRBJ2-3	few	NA	CAWRKAATDTQYF	TGTGCCTGGAGAAAAGCGGCCACAGATACGCAGTATTTT
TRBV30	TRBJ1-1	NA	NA	CAWSVSQGNTEAFF	TGTGCCTGGAGTGTATCACAGGGGAACACTGAAGCTTTCTTT
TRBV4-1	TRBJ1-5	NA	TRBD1	CASSQPAGGQGDQPQHF	TGCGCCAGCAGCCAGCCCGCAGGGGGACAGGGCGATCAGCCCCAGCATTTT
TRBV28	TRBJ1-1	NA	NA	CASSLRSEEAFF	TGTGCCAGCAGCCTAAGGAGCGAGGAGGCTTTCTTT
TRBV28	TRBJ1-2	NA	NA	CASSEGGDNYGYTF	TGTGCCAGCAGCGAGGGAGGAGATAACTATGGCTACACCTTC
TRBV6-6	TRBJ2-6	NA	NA	CASSPLSGANVLTF	TGTGCCAGCAGTCCCCTATCTGGGGCCAACGTCCTGACTTTC
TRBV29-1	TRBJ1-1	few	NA	CSLAEGGGGTEAFF	TGCAGCCTCGCCGAGGGGGGGGGCGGCACTGAAGCTTTCTTT
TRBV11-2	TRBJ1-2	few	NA	CASNLQSGLGYTF	TGTGCCAGCAACCTACAATCGGGGCTTGGCTACACCTTC
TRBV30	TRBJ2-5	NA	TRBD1	CAWKMGTGQETQYF	TGTGCCTGGAAAATGGGGACAGGACAAGAGACCCAGTACTTC
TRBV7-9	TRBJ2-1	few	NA	CASSLGEGNEQFF	TGTGCCAGCAGCTTGGGCGAGGGTAATGAGCAGTTCTTC